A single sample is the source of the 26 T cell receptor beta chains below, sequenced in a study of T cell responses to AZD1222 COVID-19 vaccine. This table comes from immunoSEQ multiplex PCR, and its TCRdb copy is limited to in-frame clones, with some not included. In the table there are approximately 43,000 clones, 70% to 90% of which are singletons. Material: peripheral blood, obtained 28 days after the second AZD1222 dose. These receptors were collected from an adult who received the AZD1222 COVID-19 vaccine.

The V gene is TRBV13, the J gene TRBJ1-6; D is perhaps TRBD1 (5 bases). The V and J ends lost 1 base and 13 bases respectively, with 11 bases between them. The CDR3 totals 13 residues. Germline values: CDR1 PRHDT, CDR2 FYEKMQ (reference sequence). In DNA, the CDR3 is TGTGCCAGCAGCTTAGCCCCAGGGAGCCCCCTCCACTTT. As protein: CASSLAPGSPLHF.

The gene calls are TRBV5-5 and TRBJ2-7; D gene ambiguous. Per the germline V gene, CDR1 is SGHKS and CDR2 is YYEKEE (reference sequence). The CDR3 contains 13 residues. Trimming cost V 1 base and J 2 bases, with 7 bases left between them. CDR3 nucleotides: TGTGCCAGCAGCTTGACGGGCCCCTACGAGCAGTACTTC. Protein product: CASSLTGPYEQYF.

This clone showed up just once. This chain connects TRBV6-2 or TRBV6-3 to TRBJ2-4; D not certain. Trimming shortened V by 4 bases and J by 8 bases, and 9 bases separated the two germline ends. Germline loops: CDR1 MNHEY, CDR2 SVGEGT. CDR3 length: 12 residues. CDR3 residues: CASSSGIYIQYF. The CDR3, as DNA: TGTGCCAGCAGTTCTGGGATCTACATTCAGTACTTC.

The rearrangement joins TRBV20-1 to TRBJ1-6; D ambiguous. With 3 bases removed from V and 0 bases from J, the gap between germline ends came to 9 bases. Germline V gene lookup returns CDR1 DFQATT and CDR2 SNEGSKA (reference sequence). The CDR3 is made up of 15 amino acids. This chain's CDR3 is CSASHSNSYNSPLHF. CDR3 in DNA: TGCAGTGCTAGTCACAGCAACTCCTATAATTCACCCCTCCACTTT.

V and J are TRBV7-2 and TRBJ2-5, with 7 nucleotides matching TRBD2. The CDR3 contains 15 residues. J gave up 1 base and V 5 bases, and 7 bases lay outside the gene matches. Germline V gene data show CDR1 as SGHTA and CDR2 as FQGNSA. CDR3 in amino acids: CASSIPSGVQETQYF. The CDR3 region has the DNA TGTGCCAGCAGCATTCCGAGCGGGGTCCAAGAGACCCAGTACTTC.

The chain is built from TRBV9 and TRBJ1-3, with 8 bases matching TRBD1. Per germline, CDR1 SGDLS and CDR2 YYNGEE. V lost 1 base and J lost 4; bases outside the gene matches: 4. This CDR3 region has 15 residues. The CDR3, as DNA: TGTGCCAGCAGCGTACTCGACAGGGGAGGAAACACCATATATTTT. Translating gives CASSVLDRGGNTIYF.

This CDR3 reads CASSPRSRDDEQFF. The DNA of the CDR3 is TGTGCCAGCTCACCTCGGAGCAGAGATGATGAGCAGTTCTTC. The J gene is TRBJ2-1, the V gene TRBV18, with unresolved D. The CDR3 contains 14 residues. V shed 3 bases and J shed 8 bases, with 14 bases lying between them. Per the germline V gene, CDR1 is KGHSH and CDR2 is LQKENI.

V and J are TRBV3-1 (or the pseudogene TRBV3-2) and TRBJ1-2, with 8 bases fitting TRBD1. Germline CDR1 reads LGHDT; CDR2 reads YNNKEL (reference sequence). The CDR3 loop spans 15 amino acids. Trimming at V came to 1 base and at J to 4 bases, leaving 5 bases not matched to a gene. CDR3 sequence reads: CASSQGTGIAYGYTF. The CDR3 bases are TGTGCCAGCAGCCAAGGGACAGGGATAGCCTATGGCTACACCTTC.

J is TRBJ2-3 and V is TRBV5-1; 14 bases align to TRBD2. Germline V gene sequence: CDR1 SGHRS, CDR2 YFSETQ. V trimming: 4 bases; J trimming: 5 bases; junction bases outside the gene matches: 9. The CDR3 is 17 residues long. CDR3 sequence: CASSPGLAGAGGDTQYF. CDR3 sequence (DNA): TGCGCCAGCAGCCCGGGACTAGCGGGGGCCGGAGGAGATACGCAGTATTTT. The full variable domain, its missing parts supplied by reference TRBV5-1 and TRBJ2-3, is KAGVTQTPRYLIKTRGQQVTLSCSPISGHRSVSWYQQTPGQGLQFLFEYFSETQRNKGNFPGRFSGRQFSNSRSEMNVSTLELGDSALYLCASSPGLAGAGGDTQYFGPGTRLTVL.

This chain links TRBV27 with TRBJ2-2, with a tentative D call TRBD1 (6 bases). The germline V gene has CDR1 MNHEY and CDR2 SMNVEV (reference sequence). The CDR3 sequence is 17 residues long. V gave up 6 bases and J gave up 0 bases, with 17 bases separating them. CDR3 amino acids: CASSRTDSLANTGELFF. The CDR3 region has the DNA TGTGCCAGCAGCAGGACAGACAGCCTCGCGAACACCGGGGAGCTGTTTTTT.

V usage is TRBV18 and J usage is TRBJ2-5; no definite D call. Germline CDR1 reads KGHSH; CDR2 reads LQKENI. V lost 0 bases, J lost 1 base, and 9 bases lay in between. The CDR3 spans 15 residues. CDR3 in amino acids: CASSPPRGGQETQYF. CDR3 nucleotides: TGTGCCAGCTCACCACCCAGAGGCGGCCAAGAGACCCAGTACTTC.

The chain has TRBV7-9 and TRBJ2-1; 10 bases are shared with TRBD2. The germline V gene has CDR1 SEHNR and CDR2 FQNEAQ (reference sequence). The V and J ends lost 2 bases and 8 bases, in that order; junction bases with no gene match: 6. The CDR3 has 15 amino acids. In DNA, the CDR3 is TGTGCCAGCAGCTTATGGGCTAGCGGGAGCGATGAGCAGTTCTTC. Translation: CASSLWASGSDEQFF. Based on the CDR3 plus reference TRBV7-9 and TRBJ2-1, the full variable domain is DTGVSQNPRHKITKRGQNVTFRCDPISEHNRLYWYRQTLGQGPEFLTYFQNEAQLEKSRLLSDRFSAERPKGSFSTLEIQRTEQGDSAMYLCASSLWASGSDEQFFGPGTRLTVL.

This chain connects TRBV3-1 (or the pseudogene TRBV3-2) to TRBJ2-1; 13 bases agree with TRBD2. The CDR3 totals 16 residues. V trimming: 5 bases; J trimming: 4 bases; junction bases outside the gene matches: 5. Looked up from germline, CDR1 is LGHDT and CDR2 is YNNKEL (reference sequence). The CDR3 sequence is CASSWTSGGLYNEQFF. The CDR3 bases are TGTGCCAGCAGCTGGACTAGCGGGGGTCTTTACAATGAGCAGTTCTTC.

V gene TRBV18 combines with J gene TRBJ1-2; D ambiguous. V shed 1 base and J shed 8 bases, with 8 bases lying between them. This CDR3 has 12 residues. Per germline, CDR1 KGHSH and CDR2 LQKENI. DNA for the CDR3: TGTGCCAGCTCACCACAGGAGGGCGGCTACACCTTC. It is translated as CASSPQEGGYTF.

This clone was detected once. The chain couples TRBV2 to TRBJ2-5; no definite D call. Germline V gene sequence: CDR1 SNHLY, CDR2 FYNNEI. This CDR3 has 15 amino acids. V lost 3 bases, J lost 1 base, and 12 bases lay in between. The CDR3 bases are TGTGCCAGCAGTGATGGTAGGGCAGGCCAAGAGACCCAGTACTTC. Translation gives CASSDGRAGQETQYF.

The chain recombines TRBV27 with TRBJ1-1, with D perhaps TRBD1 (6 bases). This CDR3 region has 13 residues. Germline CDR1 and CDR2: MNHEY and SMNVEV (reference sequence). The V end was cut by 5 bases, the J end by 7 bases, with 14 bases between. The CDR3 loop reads CASSRGQSREAFF. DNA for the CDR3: TGTGCCAGCAGTAGAGGACAGAGTCGTGAAGCTTTCTTT.

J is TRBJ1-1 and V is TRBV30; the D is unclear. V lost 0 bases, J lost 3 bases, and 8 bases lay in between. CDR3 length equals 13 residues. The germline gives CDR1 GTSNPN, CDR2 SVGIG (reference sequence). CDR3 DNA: TGTGCCTGGAGTGTTTGGCAAGACACTGAAGCTTTCTTT. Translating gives CAWSVWQDTEAFF.

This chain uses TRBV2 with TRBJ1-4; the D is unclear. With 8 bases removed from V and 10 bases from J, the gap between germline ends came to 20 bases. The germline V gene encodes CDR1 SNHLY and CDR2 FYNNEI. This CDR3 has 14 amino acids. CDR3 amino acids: CASDLSRFIGKLFF. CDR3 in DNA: TGTGCCAGCGATTTGTCCAGGTTTATAGGAAAACTGTTTTTT.

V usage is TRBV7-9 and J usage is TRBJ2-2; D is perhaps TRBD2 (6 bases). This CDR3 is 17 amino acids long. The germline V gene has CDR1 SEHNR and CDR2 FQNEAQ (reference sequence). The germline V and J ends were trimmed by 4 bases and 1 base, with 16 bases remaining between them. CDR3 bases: TGTGCCAGCAGCTACCCGCCCGGGACTGGGAACACCGGGGAGCTGTTTTTT. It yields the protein CASSYPPGTGNTGELFF.

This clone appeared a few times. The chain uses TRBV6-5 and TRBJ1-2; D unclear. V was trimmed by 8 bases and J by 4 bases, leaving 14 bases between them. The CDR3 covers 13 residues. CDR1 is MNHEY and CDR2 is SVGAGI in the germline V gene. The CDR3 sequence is CASEGGKAYGYTF. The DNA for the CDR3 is TGTGCCAGCGAGGGCGGAAAGGCCTATGGCTACACCTTC.

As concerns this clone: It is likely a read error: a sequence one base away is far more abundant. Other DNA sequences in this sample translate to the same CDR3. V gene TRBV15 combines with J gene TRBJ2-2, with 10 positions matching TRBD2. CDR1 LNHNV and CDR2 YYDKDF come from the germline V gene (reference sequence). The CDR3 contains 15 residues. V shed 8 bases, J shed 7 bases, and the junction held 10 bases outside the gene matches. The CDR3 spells CATGGGTSDIGELFF. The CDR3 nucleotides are TGTGCCACCGGGGGAGGGACTAGCGATATCGGGGAGCTGTTTTTT.

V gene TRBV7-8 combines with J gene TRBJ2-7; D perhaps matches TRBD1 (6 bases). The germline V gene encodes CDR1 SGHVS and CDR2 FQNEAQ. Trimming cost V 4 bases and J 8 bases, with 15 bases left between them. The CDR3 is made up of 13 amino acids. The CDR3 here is CASSSGESRQQYF. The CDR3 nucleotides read TGTGCCAGCAGCTCAGGGGAGAGCCGGCAGCAGTACTTC.

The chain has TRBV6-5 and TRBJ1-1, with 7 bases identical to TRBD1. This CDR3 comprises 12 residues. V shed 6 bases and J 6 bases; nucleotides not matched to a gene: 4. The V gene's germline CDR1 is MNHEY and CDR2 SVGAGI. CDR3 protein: CASSGTASEAFF. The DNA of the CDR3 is TGTGCCAGCAGCGGGACAGCTTCTGAAGCTTTCTTT.

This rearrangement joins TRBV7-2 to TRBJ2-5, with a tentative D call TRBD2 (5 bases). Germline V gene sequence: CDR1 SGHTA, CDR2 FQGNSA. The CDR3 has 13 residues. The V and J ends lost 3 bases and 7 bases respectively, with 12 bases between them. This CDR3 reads CASSFPVRGTQYF. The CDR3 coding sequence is TGTGCCAGCAGCTTCCCGGTCCGGGGGACCCAGTACTTC. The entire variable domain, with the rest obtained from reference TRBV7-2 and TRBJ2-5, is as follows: GAGVSQSPSNKVTEKGKDVELRCDPISGHTALYWYRQSLGQGLEFLIYFQGNSAPDKSGLPSDRFSAERTGGSVSTLTIQRTQQEDSAVYLCASSFPVRGTQYFGPGTRLLVL.

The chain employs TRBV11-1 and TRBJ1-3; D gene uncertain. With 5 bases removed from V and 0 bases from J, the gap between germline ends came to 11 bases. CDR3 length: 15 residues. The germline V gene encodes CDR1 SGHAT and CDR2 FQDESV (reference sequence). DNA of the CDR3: TGTGCCAGCAGCCCTGGCAGCAACTCTGGAAACACCATATATTTT. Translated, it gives CASSPGSNSGNTIYF.

The CDR3 DNA sequence: TGTGCCAGCAGCTTCCGGACTAGCGGGGGTCTTGAGCAGTTCTTC. Its translation: CASSFRTSGGLEQFF. The J gene is TRBJ2-1, the V gene TRBV5-6; 13 nucleotides align to TRBD2. J was trimmed by 9 bases and V by 2 bases; bases with no gene match: 5. CDR1 and CDR2 (germline): SGHDT, YYEEEE. The CDR3 has 15 residues.